These 7 T cell receptor beta chains were all obtained from the same sample, sequenced in a study of T cells in Graves' hyperthyroidism and ophthalmopathy. RNA transcripts provided the source from which TCR beta CDR3 regions were amplified. Researchers ran a first-round RT-PCR on the TCR CDR3 using the HTBI primer set. TCRdb redid the calling of the multiplex PCR reads with MiXCR, one entry per CDR3 protein. The table has about 760,000 distinct CDR3 sequences, over 35% seen once. The sample taken for sequencing was blood. The source of these receptors is a woman aged 40 to 49 with Graves' hyperthyroidism.

As for this clonotype: A much more abundant neighbour one base away suggests this may be a read error. The chain has TRBV7-8 and TRBJ2-2; D is undetermined. This CDR3 comprises 15 residues. Trimming removed 2 bases from V and 8 bases from J, with 15 bases in between. From germline, CDR1 is SGHVS and CDR2 FQNEAQ. CDR3 in amino acids: CASSLSLSYIGELFF. CDR3 nucleotide sequence: TGTGCCAGCAGCTTAAGTTTAAGCTACATTGGGGAGCTGTTTTTT.

The gene calls are TRBV2 and TRBJ2-7; 7 positions agree with TRBD1. The CDR3 spans 10 residues. Trimming took 11 bases from V and 5 from J; bases not matched to a gene: 3. The germline V gene encodes CDR1 SNHLY and CDR2 FYNNEI. The CDR3 loop reads CAGQVHEQYF. The CDR3 DNA reads TGTGCCGGACAGGTCCACGAGCAGTACTTC.

The chain carries TRBV20-1 and TRBJ2-5, with D perhaps given as TRBD1 or TRBD2 (5 bases each). Germline V gene lookup returns CDR1 DFQATT and CDR2 SNEGSKA (reference sequence). V was pared by 3 bases and J by 5 bases, with 10 bases between. CDR3 length equals 12 residues. Here the CDR3 DNA reads TGCAGTGCTAGCCCTGGGACGGAGACCCAGTACTTC. Its protein product is CSASPGTETQYF.

The chain links TRBV4-3 to TRBJ2-5; 10 positions match TRBD1. This CDR3 comprises 14 residues. Germline V gene sequence: CDR1 LGHNA, CDR2 YSLEER. With V trimmed by 3 bases and J by 3 bases, 1 base remained unmatched. This CDR3 is CASSQGQGKETQYF. The DNA of the CDR3 is TGCGCCAGCAGCCAGGGACAGGGGAAAGAGACCCAGTACTTC.

This chain connects TRBV15 to TRBJ1-4, with D perhaps TRBD1 (5 bases). With 0 bases removed from V and 5 bases from J, the gap between germline ends came to 13 bases. CDR3 length: 16 residues. Germline V gene data show CDR1 as LNHNV and CDR2 as YYDKDF (reference sequence). CDR3 residues: CATSREITAGNEKLFF. In DNA, the CDR3 is TGTGCCACCAGCAGAGAGATCACGGCAGGGAATGAAAAACTGTTTTTT.

The chain recombines TRBV7-8 with TRBJ2-7; D is ambiguous. The V end lost 6 bases, the J end lost 2 bases, and 20 bases lay between the germline ends. The CDR3 length is 16 residues. The germline V gene encodes CDR1 SGHVS and CDR2 FQNEAQ. CDR3 coding DNA: TGTGCCAGCAGTCCTCGACCCCCGACGGTGGCCTACGAGCAGTACTTC. Protein sequence: CASSPRPPTVAYEQYF.

The chain uses TRBV6-5 and TRBJ1-6; the D gene is possibly TRBD1 (6 bases). V was clipped by 8 bases and J by 3 bases, with 14 bases between them. CDR1 is MNHEY and CDR2 is SVGAGI in the germline V gene. The length of the CDR3 is 15 residues. CDR3 sequence reads: CASYRDTLYNSPLHF. The CDR3 nucleotides are TGTGCCAGCTACAGGGATACGCTCTATAATTCACCCCTCCACTTT.